This T cell receptor (beta chain) was retrieved from a study of tumor-infiltrating lymphocytes in primary liver carcinoma. Study as a whole: Every patient in the cohort had a primary liver carcinoma. That carcinoma was treated by surgical resection. Sample yields, roughly 3.5 to 8 million productive TCRbeta reads, were similar across the tissue types. Overall study results and limits: Compared with blood, tumor repertoires held significantly more in their top 250 clones.

Germline DNA was also extracted, and blood RNA was taken from unsorted whole blood. A sample of roughly 4 milliliters of peripheral blood was taken before surgery. As concerns this clonotype: Its antigen is as yet unknown.

TCR beta cDNA was reverse-transcribed from around 0.55 ug of total RNA. The reaction used a constant-region primer and ProtoScript II reverse transcriptase. Employing slightly modified ARM-PCR, three nested multiplex PCR rounds were run, and these gave rise to the TCR beta libraries. TCRdb recomputed calls from the multiplex PCR reads with MiXCR, one row per CDR3 protein. The sample has 300,000 to 400,000 distinct CDR3 sequences, approximately 65% seen once. This receptor was identified in a man between 40 and 49 years old with primary liver carcinoma and hepatitis B virus infection. The source material was peripheral blood.

The CDR3: CASSQVGGASHVQFF. The CDR3 DNA sequence: TGTGCCAGCAGCCAAGTCGGGGGGGCTTCCCATGTGCAGTTCTTC. This rearrangement joins TRBV4-2 to TRBJ2-1; the match to TRBD2 covers 8 bases. The J segment lost 12 bases and the V segment lost 1 base, leaving 11 bases of the junction unmatched. The CDR3 totals 15 residues. CDR1 is LGHNA, CDR2 YNFKEQ, per germline.